The 19 T cell receptor beta chains below all came from one sample that was sequenced in a study of blood T cell repertoires in COVID-19 (dated by TCRdb to 2019 to 2021). The library came from the immunoSEQ multiplex PCR assay. This immuneACCESS table, as held by TCRdb, lists in-frame sequences with V and J called but not all clones. Of the missing ones, under half trace to an unresolved V gene in checked studies; the others have no known cause. The sample table lists 250,000 or so clones, roughly four fifths of them with a count of one. The leading ten clones occupy 4.7% of the sample. Sequenced: peripheral blood. These TCRs come from a woman in her 70s with acute or convalescent COVID-19.

The chain links TRBV4-3 to TRBJ1-6; possible D gene TRBD1, 5 bases. V lost 1 base and J lost 7, with 11 bases in between. Germline V CDR1 and CDR2: LGHNA, YSLEER. CDR3 length: 15 residues. CDR3 in amino acids: CASSQGGTQNSPLHF. The DNA of the CDR3 is TGCGCCAGCAGCCAAGGGGGGACTCAGAATTCACCCCTCCACTTT.

The chain joins TRBV5-4 to TRBJ2-5, with unresolved D. Per the germline V gene, CDR1 is SGHNT and CDR2 is YYREEE (reference sequence). The CDR3 totals 14 residues. The V end lost 0 bases, the J end lost 4 bases, and 10 bases lay between the germline ends. Here the CDR3 DNA reads TGTGCCAGCAGCTTGGCCATGGAGCCAGAGACCCAGTACTTC. Protein: CASSLAMEPETQYF.

The gene calls are TRBV30 and TRBJ2-2, with 7 positions matching TRBD1. The CDR3 is 14 amino acids. V trimming: 0 bases; J trimming: 6 bases; junction bases outside the gene matches: 4. Germline V gene sequence: CDR1 GTSNPN, CDR2 SVGIG (reference sequence). The CDR3 DNA reads TGTGCCTGGAGTGTACACAGGGGCTCCGGGGAGCTGTTTTTT. The encoded protein is CAWSVHRGSGELFF.

The V gene is TRBV3-1 (or the pseudogene TRBV3-2), the J gene TRBJ1-4; 7 nucleotides line up with TRBD1. Germline V lookup: CDR1 LGHDT, CDR2 YNNKEL (reference sequence). CDR3 length: 14 residues. V lost 4 bases, J lost 4 bases, and 3 bases stayed unmatched. CDR3 DNA: TGTGCCAGCAGCCTAACAGGGGTTAATGAAAAACTGTTTTTT. As protein: CASSLTGVNEKLFF.

V is TRBV4-3 and J is TRBJ1-4; D call uncertain. Germline assignment: CDR1 LGHNA and CDR2 YSLEER. The germline V and J ends were trimmed by 3 bases and 13 bases, with 24 bases remaining between them. This CDR3 is 16 amino acids long. In DNA, the CDR3 is TGCGCCAGCAGCCAGGGAGCCGCAGGACTTACTTGGGGACTGTTTTTT. Its protein product is CASSQGAAGLTWGLFF.

This clone was detected a few times. The chain recombines TRBV5-1 with TRBJ1-5; D is possibly TRBD1 (5 bases). Germline CDR1 is SGHRS and CDR2 is YFSETQ. Trimming cost V 4 bases and J 0 bases, with 14 bases left between them. The CDR3 is made up of 16 amino acids. CDR3: CASSPGHVGSNQPQHF. DNA of the CDR3: TGCGCCAGCAGCCCCGGACATGTGGGTAGCAATCAGCCCCAGCATTTT.

This sequence joins TRBV7-2 and TRBJ1-3; the D gene is possibly TRBD1 (5 bases). V was cut by 5 bases and J by 2 bases, with 13 bases left in between. The CDR3 loop spans 15 amino acids. Germline V CDR1 and CDR2: SGHTA, FQGNSA. The CDR3 coding sequence is TGTGCCAGCAGCACCCGGCAGGGCGCTGGAAACACCATATATTTT. Protein product: CASSTRQGAGNTIYF.

The chain couples TRBV4-3 to TRBJ2-1; 7 nucleotides agree with TRBD1. Germline CDR1 and CDR2: LGHNA and YSLEER. V dropped 4 bases and J dropped 7; count of bases not matched to a gene: 4. The CDR3 is 13 amino acids. This chain's CDR3 is CASSLKQGNEQFF. In nucleotides, the CDR3 is TGCGCCAGCAGCCTCAAACAGGGGAATGAGCAGTTCTTC.

The chain employs TRBV5-1 and TRBJ1-1; the D gene is possibly TRBD1 (6 bases). The CDR3 runs 15 residues. The germline V gene has CDR1 SGHRS and CDR2 YFSETQ. V lost 0 bases to trimming and J lost 3 bases, with 12 bases between them. DNA for the CDR3: TGCGCCAGCAGCTTGGATCACAGGGAAGACACTGAAGCTTTCTTT. Protein: CASSLDHREDTEAFF.

The V and J genes are TRBV5-4 and TRBJ1-3; TRBD1 is a possible D gene (5 bases). The CDR3 runs 14 residues. V dropped 5 bases and J dropped 4 bases, with 13 bases sitting between them. Germline V gives CDR1 SGHNT, CDR2 YYREEE (reference sequence). CDR3 sequence: CASRLQGGGNTIYF. The CDR3 DNA follows: TGTGCCAGCAGACTGCAGGGAGGCGGAAACACCATATATTTT.

This clone was counted a few times. The J gene is TRBJ1-6, the V gene TRBV7-9; a weak D match, TRBD1 (6 bases). Germline V lookup: CDR1 SEHNR, CDR2 FQNEAQ (reference sequence). The V end was cut by 1 base, the J end by 8 bases, with 15 bases between. This CDR3 is built from 16 residues. CDR3: CASSLGEGHRYSPLHF. DNA of the CDR3: TGTGCCAGCAGCTTAGGGGAGGGACATAGGTATTCACCCCTCCACTTT. Looking up the rest from reference TRBV7-9 and TRBJ1-6 gives the full variable domain: DTGVSQNPRHKITKRGQNVTFRCDPISEHNRLYWYRQTLGQGPEFLTYFQNEAQLEKSRLLSDRFSAERPKGSFSTLEIQRTEQGDSAMYLCASSLGEGHRYSPLHFGNGTRLTVT.

The genes are TRBV18 and TRBJ1-5; D gene ambiguous. Germline CDR1 and CDR2: KGHSH and LQKENI. V shed 3 bases and J shed 6 bases, with 9 bases lying between them. The CDR3 runs to 13 residues. The CDR3 nucleotides read TGTGCCAGCTCACCCCAGACAACTCAGCCCCAGCATTTT. As protein: CASSPQTTQPQHF.

CDR3 bases: TGTGCCAGCAGTTATAGCGGGTTATATAGCAATCAGCCCCAGCATTTT. Translated: CASSYSGLYSNQPQHF. This chain connects TRBV6-5 to TRBJ1-5; no definite D call. Germline CDR1 is MNHEY and CDR2 is SVGAGI. The CDR3 length is 16 residues. V lost 3 bases and J 0 bases, leaving 12 bases between the germline ends.

This CDR3 reads CASSLARSHADTQYF. CDR3 bases: TGTGCCAGCAGCTTAGCGAGGTCTCATGCAGATACGCAGTATTTT. The rearrangement joins TRBV13 to TRBJ2-3; D gene uncertain. Germline CDR1 PRHDT, CDR2 FYEKMQ (reference sequence). Trimming left V 1 base short and J 4 bases short, with 12 bases between. The CDR3 is 15 amino acids.

The chain joins TRBV6-5 to TRBJ1-2, with 7 bases fitting TRBD1. The CDR3 spans 12 residues. J was trimmed by 5 bases and V by 11 bases; bases with no gene match: 8. CDR1 MNHEY and CDR2 SVGAGI come from the germline V gene. CDR3 in amino acids: CAGGQAKYGYTF. For the CDR3, the DNA is TGTGCCGGAGGACAGGCGAAGTATGGCTACACCTTC.

This clone was found a few times. The V gene is TRBV19, the J gene TRBJ1-2; TRBD1 might be the D (6 bases). With 7 bases removed from V and 3 bases from J, the gap between germline ends came to 21 bases. The CDR3 has 16 amino acids. Germline loops: CDR1 LNHDA, CDR2 SQIVND (reference sequence). CDR3 sequence: CASNFLSGAADYGYTF. The CDR3, as DNA: TGTGCCAGTAATTTTCTTTCAGGGGCCGCGGACTATGGCTACACCTTC.

V is TRBV28 and J is TRBJ1-6; the match to TRBD1 covers 8 bases. V lost 6 bases to trimming and J lost 7 bases; unmatched junction nucleotides: 8. The CDR3 runs 15 residues. Germline V gives CDR1 MDHEN, CDR2 SYDVKM. This CDR3 is CASRLQGALNSPLHF. In nucleotides, the CDR3 is TGTGCCAGCAGGCTTCAGGGGGCGTTAAATTCACCCCTCCACTTT.

The chain couples TRBV19 to TRBJ1-4; D possibly corresponds to TRBD1 (5 bases). Trimming left V 7 bases short and J 8 bases short, with 20 bases between. Per germline, CDR1 LNHDA and CDR2 SQIVND (reference sequence). The CDR3 is 15 residues long. The chain's CDR3 is CASTTRRDGGEKLFF. As DNA, the CDR3 is TGTGCCAGTACTACTCGCAGGGATGGTGGCGAAAAACTGTTTTTT.

J is TRBJ1-1 and V is TRBV4-1; no firm D call. Germline CDR1 reads MGHRA; CDR2 reads YSYEKL. Trimming left V 4 bases short and J 0 bases short, with 12 bases between. The CDR3 is 15 amino acids. CDR3 bases: TGCGCCAGCAGCCCCCAAGCCTCGGTGAACACTGAAGCTTTCTTT. Protein product: CASSPQASVNTEAFF.